The present TCR beta chain was sequenced within a study of blood T cell repertoires in COVID-19. Overall study: There were acute and convalescent COVID-19 samples, and they came from the United States, Italy and Spain. PBMCs, B-cell-depleted T cells, or T cells provided the cDNA or gDNA that made up the material.

Clones were sequenced by immunoSEQ multiplex PCR, and TCRdb holds only the in-frame ones, with some missing. The sample consists of over 65,000 clones, approximately 92% of them appearing once. The CDR3 runs to 12 residues. Germline values: CDR1 MNHEY, CDR2 SVGAGI. After removal of 6 bases from V and 8 bases from J, the junction contained 4 bases not matched to a gene. The sequencing sample was made of peripheral blood. V and J are TRBV6-5 and TRBJ1-3; 7 bases agree with TRBD1. This TCR derives from an elderly woman with acute or convalescent COVID-19. The CDR3 reads CASRGTAYTIYF. The CDR3 coding sequence is TGTGCCAGCAGGGGGACAGCGTACACCATATATTTT.